This T cell receptor (beta chain) derives from a study of T cell changes during pregnancy in multiple sclerosis. Libraries were prepared by immunoSEQ multiplex PCR; TCRdb keeps only in-frame clonotypes and omits some of them. The sample has 30,000 to 50,000 clones, approximately 90% seen once. Germline values: CDR1 MDHEN, CDR2 SYDVKM. V gave up 2 bases and J gave up 2 bases, with 15 bases separating them. This CDR3 comprises 16 residues. The receptor was derived from a female donor with multiple sclerosis, enrolled in a pregnancy study. This chain joins TRBV28 and TRBJ1-2; no definite D call. The specimen was CD4+ T cells from peripheral blood mononuclear cells, collected in the third trimester of pregnancy. The CDR3 is CASSLMARGKNYGYTF. As DNA, the CDR3 is TGTGCCAGCAGTTTAATGGCACGGGGTAAGAACTATGGCTACACCTTC.